The 5 T cell receptor beta chains below were found in one sample sequenced in a study of CD8 T cells in ankylosing spondylitis. TCRdb called the 5' RACE reads again in MiXCR, with one record for every CDR3 protein. The sample carries 150,000 to 200,000 distinct CDR3 sequences, 25% to 35% recorded once. Sequencing used synovial fluid, either unsorted or a sorted T cell fraction (not recorded which). These receptors were obtained from a male donor with ankylosing spondylitis.

Many counts were recorded for this clonotype. The chain combines TRBV20-1 with TRBJ2-3; D gene ambiguous. This CDR3 comprises 13 residues. Per the germline V gene, CDR1 is DFQATT and CDR2 is SNEGSKA (reference sequence). V was cut by 3 bases and J by 4 bases, with 11 bases left in between. CDR3 protein: CSASLPVPDTQYF. For the CDR3, the DNA is TGCAGTGCTAGTCTTCCAGTTCCAGATACGCAGTATTTT.

This clonotype was picked up a small number of times. This sequence joins TRBV6-1 and TRBJ2-1; 9 bases are shared with TRBD2. V lost 3 bases to trimming and J lost 1 base; unmatched junction nucleotides: 1. The CDR3 is made up of 15 amino acids. CDR1 and CDR2 (germline): MNHNS, SASEGT. DNA for the CDR3: TGTGCCAGCAGTGACACTAGCGGGTCCTACAATGAGCAGTTCTTC. This encodes CASSDTSGSYNEQFF.

The chain employs TRBV4-1 and TRBJ2-7; no reliable D call. This CDR3 is built from 14 residues. The V end was cut by 0 bases, the J end by 5 bases, with 11 bases between. CDR1 and CDR2 (germline): MGHRA, YSYEKL. DNA for the CDR3: TGCGCCAGCAGCCAAGATCGGCCAGGCGACGAGCAGTACTTC. This gives the protein CASSQDRPGDEQYF.

The chain joins TRBV7-8 to TRBJ2-6; a possible D gene is TRBD2 (5 bases). Germline lookup yields CDR1 SGHVS and CDR2 FQNEAQ. Trimming cost V 0 bases and J 0 bases, with 15 bases left between them. The CDR3 has 19 amino acids. The CDR3 loop is CASSLAVGNFGSGANVLTF. The DNA of the CDR3 is TGTGCCAGCAGCTTAGCGGTCGGGAACTTTGGCTCTGGGGCCAACGTCCTGACTTTC.

This clonotype appeared once. The chain carries TRBV5-1 and TRBJ2-6; D unclear. The germline CDR1 and CDR2 sequences are SGHRS and YFSETQ. The CDR3 extends over 13 amino acids. V was trimmed by 0 bases and J by 3 bases, leaving 1 base between them. CDR3 in DNA: TGCGCCAGCAGCTTGGTTGGGGCCAACGTCCTGACTTTC. Translating it yields CASSLVGANVLTF.